This TCR beta chain was obtained from a study of T cells expressing NK-cell markers. About the research overall: Within the sequenced cohort of eight donors, seven exhibited HCMV seropositivity and one was seronegative.

CDR3 length: 16 residues. CDR1 is SGHRS, CDR2 YFSETQ, per germline. TCRdb reworked the 5' RACE reads into one entry per CDR3 protein, no DNA. The sample holds more than 400,000 distinct CDR3 sequences. Input material: blood T cells: a sorted CD56 or NKG2C T cell subset, CD4+ or CD8+ T cells, or bulk PBMC T cells (not recorded which). This receptor was obtained from a woman between 18 and 70 years old in good health. The V call is TRBV5-1, the J call TRBJ2-5; TCRdb returns TRBD1, unconfirmable since there is no DNA. The CDR3 region is CASSFAQGGYQETQYF. Filled out from reference TRBV5-1 and TRBJ2-5, the complete variable domain reads KAGVTQTPRYLIKTRGQQVTLSCSPISGHRSVSWYQQTPGQGLQFLFEYFSETQRNKGNFPGRFSGRQFSNSRSEMNVSTLELGDSALYLCASSFAQGGYQETQYFGPGTRLLVL.